The TCR beta chain described here comes from a study of T cell changes during pregnancy in multiple sclerosis. This table comes from immunoSEQ multiplex PCR, and its TCRdb copy is limited to in-frame clones, with some not included. This sample yields approximately 39,000 clones, of which 85% to 95% are seen a single time; 0.39% belongs to the top ten. This CDR3 has 15 residues. Trimming removed 5 bases from V and 7 bases from J; junction bases left unmatched: 9. Germline loops: CDR1 MNHEY, CDR2 SVGAGI. The chain joins TRBV6-5 to TRBJ1-5; 9 positions match TRBD1. The sequencing used CD4+ T cells from peripheral blood mononuclear cells, collected in the second trimester of pregnancy. The sequence was obtained from a female donor with multiple sclerosis, enrolled in a pregnancy study. The CDR3 here is CASSTNRGRKQPQHF. The CDR3, as DNA: TGTGCCAGCAGTACCAACAGGGGGCGAAAACAGCCCCAGCATTTT.